This T cell receptor (beta chain) appears in the sequencing data of a study of Graves' ophthalmopathy and Graves' hyperthyroidism. Findings and caveats of the study: A classifier, a 13-signature model, separated ophthalmopathy from stable hyperthyroidism with more than 85% sensitivity and around 83% specificity.

This clonotype was seen a handful of times. Its antigen is not known. Amplification of TCR beta CDR3 regions used RNA transcripts. RT-PCR in the first round used HTBI primers; a second-round multiplex PCR followed. One entry per CDR3 protein, called by TCRdb with MiXCR from the multiplex PCR reads. Of about 480,000 distinct CDR3 sequences detected, roughly 14% appear once; the ten largest clones hold roughly 10%. Ophthalmopathic donors had moderate-to-severe activity, CAS ≥3 and NOSPECS ≥4, with disease that had lasted under 3 months. Among the exclusions were patients with other autoimmune diseases, uncontrolled infections, pregnancy or lactation. Clinical symptoms and serum thyroxine were used for diagnosis; TRAb, thyroid ultrasound and orbital computed tomography were also relied on. Trimming stripped 4 bases from V and 3 bases from J, with 16 bases between. Germline lookup yields CDR1 LGHDT and CDR2 YNNKEL (reference sequence). This CDR3 comprises 15 residues.

The TCR sequence derives from a young woman with Graves' ophthalmopathy. The sample was blood. The chain carries TRBV3-1 and TRBJ2-7, with D possibly being TRBD1 (6 bases). The CDR3 sequence: CASSPRGGQSYEQYF. CDR3 in DNA: TGTGCCAGCAGCCCCCGTGGGGGACAAAGCTACGAGCAGTACTTC.